These 22 T cell receptor beta chains came from one sample sequenced in a study of molecular identifiers for immune sequencing clone quantification. TCRdb called the PCR reads again in MiXCR, with one record for every CDR3 protein. This sample carries hundreds of thousands of distinct CDR3 sequences, about 22% of them seen once, and the ten largest clones take approximately 0.74%. The source material was naive CD8+ T cells from blood, with Jurkat cell RNA spiked in. The sample's subset: FACS-sorted CD8+CD4-CCR7+CD45RA+ naive T cells. The receptors shown here come from a human donor in good health. Some libraries in this study had Jurkat cell RNA spiked in.

This clonotype was found once. A much larger clone sits a single nucleotide away, making a read error possible. The V and J genes are TRBV12-3 or TRBV12-4 and TRBJ2-3, with 9 bases matching TRBD2. J was trimmed by 4 bases and V by 9 bases; bases with no gene match: 8. The CDR3 covers 14 residues. CDR3 residues: CASGTSWAPDTQYF. Here the CDR3 DNA reads TGTGCCAGTGGGACTAGCTGGGCCCCAGATACGCAGTATTTT.

This clonotype occurred many times. The chain couples TRBV12-3 or TRBV12-4 to TRBJ1-5; D possibly corresponds to TRBD1 (5 bases). Deletions cut 5 bases from V and 4 bases from J, with 12 bases between. The length of the CDR3 is 14 residues. CDR3 DNA sequence: TGTGCCAGCAGTACCGGGGGGGGTAATCAGCCCCAGCATTTT. It specifies CASSTGGGNQPQHF.

The table lists this clonotype with a count of one. A read error may be the cause here, since a much bigger clone is one base away. The gene calls are TRBV25-1 and TRBJ2-1; D is unclear. The CDR3 totals 14 residues. CDR1 is MGHDK, CDR2 SYGVNS, per germline. Deletions cut 5 bases from V and 3 bases from J, with 11 bases between. For the CDR3, the DNA is TGTGCCAGCAGTCAGTGGACGGACTACAATGAGCAGTTCTTC. Translating it yields CASSQWTDYNEQFF.

This clonotype was detected a few times. This chain joins TRBV11-2 and TRBJ1-6; a weak D match, TRBD1 (5 bases). The CDR3 extends over 15 amino acids. Trimming left V 5 bases short and J 7 bases short, with 15 bases between. Germline V lookup: CDR1 SGHAT, CDR2 FQNNGV. CDR3 in amino acids: CASSTGTAGNSPLHF. The CDR3 region has the DNA TGTGCCAGCAGCACCGGGACGGCCGGCAATTCACCCCTCCACTTT.

In its sample, this clonotype was seen a few times. The V and J genes are TRBV24-1 and TRBJ2-3; possible D gene TRBD2, 5 bases. The V gene lost 4 bases and the J gene lost 5 bases, with 12 bases spanning the gap. Germline CDR1 reads KGHDR; CDR2 reads SFDVKD. The length of the CDR3 is 14 residues. CDR3 residues: CATSEDPGGDTQYF. CDR3 bases: TGTGCCACCAGTGAGGACCCAGGAGGAGATACGCAGTATTTT.

This clonotype has at least ten counts. The chain employs TRBV28 and TRBJ2-7; 7 nucleotides agree with TRBD1. CDR1 and CDR2 from the germline V gene are MDHEN and SYDVKM. The J segment lost 2 bases and the V segment lost 7 bases, leaving 5 bases of the junction unmatched. The CDR3 loop spans 13 amino acids. In nucleotides, the CDR3 is TGTGCCAGCAATGGACAGGCCACCTACGAGCAGTACTTC. It yields the protein CASNGQATYEQYF.

V is TRBV12-5 and J is TRBJ2-1; D is tentatively TRBD1 or TRBD2 (6 bases each). V lost 4 bases and J 7 bases, leaving 17 bases between the germline ends. Germline CDR1 is LGHNT and CDR2 is FRNRAP. The CDR3 is 15 amino acids. Here the CDR3 reads CASGSVGGLVNEQFF. Here the CDR3 DNA reads TGTGCTAGTGGTTCTGTGGGGGGCTTGGTTAATGAGCAGTTCTTC.

This clonotype was detected only a few times. The V gene is TRBV13, the J gene TRBJ1-4; the D gene is possibly TRBD1 (5 bases). The CDR3 length is 16 residues. V was cut by 7 bases and J by 1 base, with 16 bases left in between. Germline assignment: CDR1 PRHDT and CDR2 FYEKMQ (reference sequence). The CDR3 loop reads CASTNGGTRTNEKLFF. The CDR3 DNA reads TGTGCCAGCACAAACGGGGGGACGAGAACTAATGAAAAACTGTTTTTT.

This clonotype was observed at least ten times. CDR3 DNA: TGCAGTGCTAGAGCTGGAGGGGGCGCAACAGATACGCAGTATTTT. Encoded protein: CSARAGGGATDTQYF. The chain links TRBV20-1 to TRBJ2-3; D is possibly TRBD1 (7 bases). Trimming removed 1 base from V and 3 bases from J, with 14 bases in between. This CDR3 region has 15 residues. Germline CDR1 DFQATT, CDR2 SNEGSKA (reference sequence).

On this clonotype: A single base separates this from a much larger clone, so it may be a read error. The final CDR3 position lacks the conserved phenylalanine or tryptophan, pointing to a likely read error. This chain uses TRBV11-2 with TRBJ1-1; D call uncertain. CDR3 length: 14 residues. The germline V gene has CDR1 SGHAT and CDR2 FQNNGV. Trimming took 6 bases from V and 0 from J, leaving 11 bases between them. The CDR3 region has the DNA TGTGCCAGCAGGACGGACGGCTTGAACACTGAAGCTTTCATT. It yields the protein CASRTDGLNTEAFI.

On this clonotype: It may be a read error: a sequence one base away is much more abundant. The chain links TRBV28 to TRBJ2-5; the D gene is possibly TRBD1 (5 bases). Per germline, CDR1 MDHEN and CDR2 SYDVKM. The CDR3 length is 13 residues. CDR3 region: CAGSLTARETQYF. CDR3 nucleotides: TGTGCCGGCAGTTTGACAGCACGAGAGACCCAGTACTTC.

This clonotype appeared a few times. The chain has TRBV3-1 and TRBJ2-3, with unresolved D. The germline V and J ends were trimmed by 0 bases and 0 bases, with 10 bases remaining between them. Germline loops: CDR1 LGHDT, CDR2 YNNKEL (reference sequence). This CDR3 region has 16 residues. The CDR3 spells CASSQDPETSTDTQYF. DNA of the CDR3: TGTGCCAGCAGCCAAGATCCAGAAACTAGCACAGATACGCAGTATTTT.

The chain recombines TRBV4-3 with TRBJ2-1; D perhaps matches TRBD2 (6 bases). The CDR3 runs 16 residues. The V gene's germline CDR1 is LGHNA and CDR2 YSLEER. The V gene lost 4 bases and the J gene lost 4 bases, with 17 bases spanning the gap. The CDR3 sequence: CASSRIWRDEYNEQFF. The DNA for the CDR3 is TGCGCCAGCAGCCGGATATGGCGGGATGAATACAATGAGCAGTTCTTC.

Details on this clonotype: This clone may be a read error of a much larger clone one base away. J is TRBJ2-3 and V is TRBV27; TRBD2 matches at 8 bases. Germline CDR1 reads MNHEY; CDR2 reads SMNVEV (reference sequence). J gave up 6 bases and V 0 bases, and 14 bases lay outside the gene matches. This CDR3 spans 18 amino acids. CDR3 in amino acids: CASSLSRAGAPGIDTQYF. CDR3 DNA: TGTGCCAGCAGTTTATCGAGAGCGGGAGCGCCGGGGATTGATACGCAGTATTTT.

This clonotype showed up just a few times. V gene TRBV4-3 combines with J gene TRBJ2-2; D tentatively fits TRBD1 or TRBD2 (5 bases each). The V end lost 4 bases, the J end lost 4 bases, and 10 bases lay between the germline ends. Germline CDR1 is LGHNA and CDR2 is YSLEER. The CDR3 runs 14 residues. The CDR3 DNA is TGCGCCAGCAGCCCCGGGACGTCCACCGGGGAGCTGTTTTTT. It translates to CASSPGTSTGELFF.

This rearrangement joins TRBV25-1 to TRBJ2-5, with D unclear. The CDR3 runs 13 residues. Trimming left V 6 bases short and J 1 base short, with 9 bases between. Germline assignment: CDR1 MGHDK and CDR2 SYGVNS. The DNA of the CDR3 is TGTGCCAGCAGACGGACCTCCCAAGAGACCCAGTACTTC. Amino acid sequence: CASRRTSQETQYF.

There are a few counts of this clonotype. The J gene is TRBJ2-3, the V gene TRBV7-9; 10 bases match TRBD2. From germline, CDR1 is SEHNR and CDR2 FQNEAQ (reference sequence). V lost 5 bases and J lost 4; bases outside the gene matches: 15. CDR3 size: 18 residues. The CDR3 DNA sequence: TGTGCCAGCAGCGCACCCTCCACTAGCGGGAAAGGCGCAGATACGCAGTATTTT. Translated: CASSAPSTSGKGADTQYF.

This clonotype was observed at least ten times. The chain joins TRBV21-1 to TRBJ1-6; the D segment call TRBD1 is taken from the table without a DNA check. TRBV21-1 is an annotated pseudogene. There are 15 residues in the CDR3. CDR3 loop: CASTPRPRGCSPLHF. CDR3 nucleotides: TGTGCCAGCACCCCAAGACCCCGGGGGTGCTCACCCCTCCACTTT.

For this clonotype: At one end, the junction sequence differs from germline, possibly due to a read error. The chain employs TRBV28 and TRBJ2-7; D ambiguous. CDR1 and CDR2 from the germline V gene are MDHEN and SYDVKM. This CDR3 is 14 amino acids long. DNA of the CDR3: TGTGCCAGCAGTCCCACAAGGATGGGGAACGAGCAATACTTC. Its protein product is CASSPTRMGNEQYF.

In this sample, this clonotype turned up many times. The chain combines TRBV5-4 with TRBJ1-3; D call uncertain. V lost 0 bases and J lost 1, with 8 bases in between. CDR1 and CDR2 from the germline V gene are SGHNT and YYREEE (reference sequence). The CDR3 covers 15 residues. The CDR3 DNA is TGTGCCAGCAGCTTGGACCGAGATTCTGGAAACACCATATATTTT. Protein product: CASSLDRDSGNTIYF.

This clonotype has only a few counts. The chain carries TRBV6-2 or TRBV6-3 and TRBJ2-3, with D perhaps matching TRBD1 (6 bases). The CDR3 is 17 amino acids. Trimming took off 2 bases at V and 6 bases at J, with 21 bases between the two ends. Germline V gene data show CDR1 as MNHEY and CDR2 as SVGEGT. CDR3 coding DNA: TGTGCCAGCAGTTACGCTGGTCCAGGGGAGCGCCTGGATACGCAGTATTTT. Amino acid sequence: CASSYAGPGERLDTQYF.

This clonotype has at least ten counts. Written as DNA, the CDR3 is TGCAGTGCTAGAGATCCGGGTCTCCGGCCCAATGAGCAGTTCTTC. It codes for CSARDPGLRPNEQFF. This sequence joins TRBV20-1 and TRBJ2-1; D is uncertain. With 0 bases removed from V and 6 bases from J, the gap between germline ends came to 15 bases. CDR3 length: 15 amino acids. The germline V gene encodes CDR1 DFQATT and CDR2 SNEGSKA (reference sequence).